The rows below give T cell receptor beta chains drawn from one sample of a study of T cell responses to AZD1222 COVID-19 vaccine. Method: immunoSEQ multiplex PCR; TCRdb's copy keeps in-frame clones and lacks some. In the table there are some 99,000 clones, approximately 86% of which are singletons. This specimen consisted of peripheral blood, obtained on day 0 of AZD1222 vaccination. These TCRs come from an adult in good health. CDR3s leave out the opening cysteine and the closing phenylalanine or tryptophan.

V gene | CDR3 protein
TRBV9 | ASSVGGWGQPQH
TRBV7-9 | ASSLESSYNSPLH
TRBV7-9 | ASSSVTGAHGYT
TRBV28 | ASSADRGLAYGYT
TRBV7-8 | ASSLGDRGSYNEQF
TRBV6-6 | ASSYSVPNTEAF
TRBV7-2 | ASEYGTGGGETQY
TRBV9 | ASSVGVGSLSYEQY
TRBV19 | ASTGIGDRTEAF
TRBV7-8 | ASSLELGDHEQY
TRBV19 | ATRQGRQPQH
TRBV7-8 | ASSLDQTDTDTQY
TRBV5-1 | ASSLVASLNTEAF
TRBV27 | ASSLSPEDYGYT
TRBV12-3/TRBV12-4 | ASSLRGNYGYT
TRBV2 | ASSQGGEKLF
TRBV5-1 | ASSNQETQY
TRBV11-2 | ASSLFGGSYNSPLH
TRBV28 | ASRTSGGGPPDTQY
TRBV5-4 | ASSSGDRAYNEQF
TRBV28 | AITGSNYGYT
TRBV5-6 | ASSRSDVPYEQY
TRBV6-2/TRBV6-3 | ASSYSHRGATNEKLF
TRBV6-2/TRBV6-3 | ASSYFYEQY
TRBV6-1 | ASSETQGAHPF
TRBV28 | ASSRTGAFARGSSGNTIY
TRBV18 | ASSPTGTDNTGELF
TRBV10-2 | ASRDQAMAKNIQY
TRBV15 | ATSSTPKETQY
TRBV6-6 | ASSSDDRAGEAF
TRBV12-3/TRBV12-4 | ASSLSRNTEAF
TRBV3-1/TRBV3-2 | ASSQMVGSEKLF
TRBV3-1/TRBV3-2 | ASSQGPHEQY
TRBV5-6 | ASSAWVVDTQY
TRBV5-5 | ASSARTSGGAETQY
TRBV9 | ASSVADGNTIY
TRBV4-3 | ASSPTRNTGELF
TRBV27 | ASSDRTGELF
TRBV14 | ASSQDLLAGSYEQY
TRBV7-3 | ASSPARGATDTQY
TRBV7-7 | ASSPTGFGELF
TRBV11-2 | ASSSGQGYGELF
TRBV2 | ATEDRENTEAF
TRBV9 | ASSSHRTLPETQY
TRBV18 | ASSRSGRGVTNEQF
TRBV15 | ATSTSNYGYT
TRBV7-7 | ASSLGGTREETQY
TRBV5-1 | ASTPRGSRSDEQF
TRBV7-3 | ASSLLGGMNTGELF
TRBV6-4 | ASTFQMSWSLLGRYEQY